Listed below are T cell receptor beta chains from one sample, sequenced in a study of OX40 agonist ivuxolimab in advanced cancers. TCRdb's table, derived via immunoSEQ multiplex PCR, lists solely in-frame clones and lacks some. The table lists some 77,000 clones, around four fifths of them singletons. Specimen: CD4+ or CD8+ T cells sorted from blood, collected in a trial of the OX40 agonist ivuxolimab. The receptors were sampled from an adult with an advanced solid tumor such as melanoma, head and neck, liver or kidney cancer. Each CDR3 is given with its conserved first and last residue. D genes are given only for firm matches. Some rows mark clone size as missing; the rest say once, few, many or name a class of expanded clone.

j_call: TRBJ1-1; d_call: TRBD1; v_call: TRBV6-5; clone_size: NA; cdr3_nt: TGTGCCAGCAGTTCCCCAGACAGGGGAAACACTGAAGCTTTCTTT; cdr3_aa: CASSSPDRGNTEAFF
j_call: TRBJ1-6; d_call: NA; v_call: TRBV7-8; clone_size: NA; cdr3_nt: TGTGCCAGCAGCTTAGAGGGTGCGGGCCCGGCCCTCCACTTT; cdr3_aa: CASSLEGAGPALHF
j_call: TRBJ1-4; d_call: NA; v_call: TRBV6-1; clone_size: once; cdr3_nt: TGTGCCAGCAGTGGCATGGGACTCGCAAAGGAAAAACTGTTTTTT; cdr3_aa: CASSGMGLAKEKLFF
j_call: TRBJ1-1; d_call: NA; v_call: TRBV9; clone_size: NA; cdr3_nt: TGTGCCAGCAGCGGTGGGAGAGGGGCGTACGTCACTGAAGCTTTCTTT; cdr3_aa: CASSGGRGAYVTEAFF
j_call: TRBJ2-7; d_call: NA; v_call: TRBV20-1; clone_size: NA; cdr3_nt: TGCAGTGCCCTTGGACGGAACGAGCAGTACTTC; cdr3_aa: CSALGRNEQYF
j_call: TRBJ1-2; d_call: NA; v_call: TRBV7-2; clone_size: NA; cdr3_nt: TGTGCCAGCAGCTTAGCTGCAGGGGCCCCTGGCTACACCTTC; cdr3_aa: CASSLAAGAPGYTF
j_call: TRBJ1-2; d_call: NA; v_call: TRBV4-1; clone_size: NA; cdr3_nt: TGCGCCAGCAGCCAAGACACAGGCCGTGGGTATGGCTACACCTTC; cdr3_aa: CASSQDTGRGYGYTF
j_call: TRBJ2-7; d_call: TRBD2; v_call: TRBV18; clone_size: NA; cdr3_nt: TGTGCCAGCTCACTCAGAGGAGGGGAGGGCGAGCAGTACTTC; cdr3_aa: CASSLRGGEGEQYF
j_call: TRBJ2-1; d_call: TRBD2; v_call: TRBV5-1; clone_size: NA; cdr3_nt: TGCGCCAGCAGCGGGACTAGCGGGTCACACAATGAGCAGTTCTTC; cdr3_aa: CASSGTSGSHNEQFF
j_call: TRBJ1-3; d_call: NA; v_call: TRBV5-1; clone_size: NA; cdr3_nt: TGCGCCAGCGCCTACTCCCGGGCGGGCTCTGGAAACACCATATATTTT; cdr3_aa: CASAYSRAGSGNTIYF
j_call: TRBJ1-5; d_call: TRBD1; v_call: TRBV5-5; clone_size: NA; cdr3_nt: TGTGCCAGCAGCCTTACAGGGGGCAATCAGCCCCAGCATTTT; cdr3_aa: CASSLTGGNQPQHF
j_call: TRBJ1-3; d_call: NA; v_call: TRBV5-4; clone_size: few; cdr3_nt: TGTGCCAGCAGCTTGGCAGGGGCATCTGGAAACACCATATATTTT; cdr3_aa: CASSLAGASGNTIYF
j_call: TRBJ1-4; d_call: NA; v_call: TRBV5-1; clone_size: NA; cdr3_nt: TGCGCCAGCAGTGGGGTGGATTTTGAAAAACTGTTTTTT; cdr3_aa: CASSGVDFEKLFF
j_call: TRBJ2-5; d_call: NA; v_call: TRBV28; clone_size: NA; cdr3_nt: TGTGCCAGCACCAAGATCGGGTGGGAGACCCAGTACTTC; cdr3_aa: CASTKIGWETQYF
j_call: TRBJ1-1; d_call: NA; v_call: TRBV5-4; clone_size: NA; cdr3_nt: TGTGCCAGCAGCTTGGTAGTGAACACTGAAGCTTTCTTT; cdr3_aa: CASSLVVNTEAFF
j_call: TRBJ2-3; d_call: TRBD1; v_call: TRBV2; clone_size: NA; cdr3_nt: TGTGCCAGCAGAGTATCCCAGGGGGCAGATACGCAGTATTTT; cdr3_aa: CASRVSQGADTQYF
j_call: TRBJ2-7; d_call: NA; v_call: TRBV2; clone_size: NA; cdr3_nt: TGTGCCAGCAGTGCCCAGGGCCACGAGCAGTACTTC; cdr3_aa: CASSAQGHEQYF
j_call: TRBJ2-7; d_call: NA; v_call: TRBV15; clone_size: NA; cdr3_nt: TGTGCCACCAGCCGCGGGGGACACAGGGACTACGAGCAGTACTTC; cdr3_aa: CATSRGGHRDYEQYF
j_call: TRBJ1-2; d_call: NA; v_call: TRBV19; clone_size: NA; cdr3_nt: TGTGCCAGTAGGGTAGGCCCCTATGGCTACACCTTC; cdr3_aa: CASRVGPYGYTF
j_call: TRBJ1-1; d_call: TRBD1; v_call: TRBV2; clone_size: NA; cdr3_nt: TGTGCCAGCAAAGACAGGGGTCCGAACACTGAAGCTTTCTTT; cdr3_aa: CASKDRGPNTEAFF
j_call: TRBJ1-1; d_call: TRBD1; v_call: TRBV4-1; clone_size: NA; cdr3_nt: TGCGCCAGCAGCCCAGGACAGGGGGCGATCGGTGAAGCTTTCTTT; cdr3_aa: CASSPGQGAIGEAFF
j_call: TRBJ1-2; d_call: TRBD1; v_call: TRBV5-6; clone_size: NA; cdr3_nt: TGTGCCAGCAGCTGGTCCGGGACAGGGGGAGGCTACACCTTC; cdr3_aa: CASSWSGTGGGYTF
j_call: TRBJ1-3; d_call: NA; v_call: TRBV2; clone_size: NA; cdr3_nt: TGTGCCAGCAGCCAAACAGGTGTATGGAGACGAAACTCTGGAAACACCATATATTTT; cdr3_aa: CASSQTGVWRRNSGNTIYF
j_call: TRBJ2-7; d_call: NA; v_call: TRBV15; clone_size: NA; cdr3_nt: TGTGCCACCAGCAGCCAACCCGGGACAAGATATTACGAGCAGTACTTC; cdr3_aa: CATSSQPGTRYYEQYF
j_call: TRBJ2-3; d_call: NA; v_call: TRBV10-1; clone_size: NA; cdr3_nt: TGCGCCAGCAGTGAAAGGCCCCCTAGTACGCAGTATTTT; cdr3_aa: CASSERPPSTQYF
j_call: TRBJ2-7; d_call: NA; v_call: TRBV11-3; clone_size: few; cdr3_nt: TGTGCCAGCAGCTCCGGGGTCGGCGGTTACTACGAGCAGTACTTC; cdr3_aa: CASSSGVGGYYEQYF
j_call: TRBJ2-1; d_call: TRBD1; v_call: TRBV5-1; clone_size: once; cdr3_nt: TGCGCCAGCAGCTTTGGGGGACAGGGCAATGAGCAGTTCTTC; cdr3_aa: CASSFGGQGNEQFF
j_call: TRBJ1-1; d_call: NA; v_call: TRBV2; clone_size: NA; cdr3_nt: TGTGCCACCTCAAACCGAAGGGAAGCTTTCTTT; cdr3_aa: CATSNRREAFF
j_call: TRBJ1-4; d_call: NA; v_call: TRBV2; clone_size: NA; cdr3_nt: TGTGCCAGCAGTCTGACACACGTCGACGAAAAACTGTTTTTT; cdr3_aa: CASSLTHVDEKLFF
j_call: TRBJ1-5; d_call: NA; v_call: TRBV6-6; clone_size: NA; cdr3_nt: TGTGCCAGCAGTTACGGGCAGATGGCGGTTCAGCCCCAGCATTTT; cdr3_aa: CASSYGQMAVQPQHF
j_call: TRBJ2-1; d_call: NA; v_call: TRBV11-3; clone_size: NA; cdr3_nt: TGTGCCAGCAGCTGGGAGGGGGATGAGCAGTTCTTC; cdr3_aa: CASSWEGDEQFF
j_call: TRBJ1-1; d_call: NA; v_call: TRBV1; clone_size: NA; cdr3_nt: TGCACCAGCAGCCAGGACCCGCCAGGGTGGGGCACTGAAGCTTTCTTT; cdr3_aa: CTSSQDPPGWGTEAFF
j_call: TRBJ1-1; d_call: TRBD1; v_call: TRBV5-5; clone_size: NA; cdr3_nt: TGTGCCAGCAGCTTGAGATCGACAGGGGGGATGAACACTGAAGCTTTCTTT; cdr3_aa: CASSLRSTGGMNTEAFF
j_call: TRBJ2-7; d_call: NA; v_call: TRBV7-9; clone_size: NA; cdr3_nt: TGTGCCAGCACTCGGGACTCCGAGAAGGACGAGCAGTACTTC; cdr3_aa: CASTRDSEKDEQYF
j_call: TRBJ1-4; d_call: NA; v_call: TRBV19; clone_size: NA; cdr3_nt: TGTGCCAGTAGGAACCTTCGCCAGGGCCCCCCGGGTGAAAAACTGTTTTTT; cdr3_aa: CASRNLRQGPPGEKLFF
j_call: TRBJ1-6; d_call: TRBD1; v_call: TRBV10-2; clone_size: NA; cdr3_nt: TGCGCCAGCAATGGACGGACAGGGGATAATTCACCCCTCCACTTT; cdr3_aa: CASNGRTGDNSPLHF
j_call: TRBJ1-2; d_call: NA; v_call: TRBV2; clone_size: NA; cdr3_nt: TGTGCCAGCAGGGACTCCCGGACTGGCTACACCTTC; cdr3_aa: CASRDSRTGYTF
j_call: TRBJ2-5; d_call: NA; v_call: TRBV7-6; clone_size: NA; cdr3_nt: TGTGCCAGCAGCTTAGCGGCTCAAGAGACCCAGTACTTC; cdr3_aa: CASSLAAQETQYF
j_call: TRBJ1-1; d_call: NA; v_call: TRBV9; clone_size: NA; cdr3_nt: TGTGCCAGCACCCCCTCGTCGGCAGGGGACACTGAAGCTTTCTTT; cdr3_aa: CASTPSSAGDTEAFF
j_call: TRBJ2-3; d_call: NA; v_call: TRBV21-1; clone_size: NA; cdr3_nt: TGTGCCAGCAGCAAAACCTCCGCAGGGACTAGCGCGAGCACAGATACGCAGTATTTT; cdr3_aa: CASSKTSAGTSASTDTQYF
j_call: TRBJ1-2; d_call: NA; v_call: TRBV7-2; clone_size: NA; cdr3_nt: TGTACCAGCAGTAGACAGCAGTCGATGCCCTATGGCTACACCTTC; cdr3_aa: CTSSRQQSMPYGYTF
j_call: TRBJ1-6; d_call: NA; v_call: TRBV2; clone_size: NA; cdr3_nt: TGTGCCAGCAGTGAAGCGGGGGTTGCGAATTCACCCCTCCACTTT; cdr3_aa: CASSEAGVANSPLHF